This TCR beta chain was sequenced for a study of siplizumab effects on memory and regulatory T cells (dated by TCRdb to the late 2010s). Background on the whole study: The study examined how the anti-CD2 antibody siplizumab affects alloreactive T-cell subsets in allogeneic mixed lymphocyte reactions built from human PBMCs.

Sorted unstimulated T cells and proliferating T cells recovered from mixed lymphocyte reactions underwent TCRbeta CDR3 sequencing. Fresh whole blood from fewer than 12 HLA-typed healthy donors was used to isolate PBMCs. This clone was seen more than once but under ten times. Which antigen it targets is not known. Qualities for individual bases were not recorded, and no much larger clone is one base off. What the study reported, not specific to this receptor: Whether proliferating Tregs from siplizumab cultures actually had suppressive function was not functionally confirmed. Of the alloreactive CD4+ clones that could be mapped, the Treg-derived share averaged around 70% with siplizumab compared with around 27% in control reactions. Siplizumab significantly lowered the cumulative frequency of alloreactive sequences that could be traced to unstimulated CD4+ memory T cells. Compared with memory T cells, unstimulated naive T cells appeared more diverse, and naive cells seemed to make a substantial contribution to the alloresponse. Roughly 80-97% of proliferating CD4+ or CD8+ clones could not be assigned a naive or memory phenotype. Sequences below about 10^-5 frequency were poorly captured, so only a minor fraction of alloreactive clones could be mapped to unstimulated subsets.

The library was prepared using the immunoSEQ multiplex PCR assay. Approximately 10^5 TCR templates per sample were assayed by the deep sequencing platform. Genomic DNA extracted from sorted T cells was used for TCRbeta CDR3 sequencing. Per the authors' processing: The R programming language was used for the clonal analysis of the TCRbeta CDR3 data. Alloreactive CD4+ and CD8+ clones were identified by comparing unstimulated samples to CFSE-low samples taken after the reaction. By matching sequences to the repertoires of sorted unstimulated Treg and non-Treg cells, each alloreactive CD4+ clone was assigned a regulatory or non-regulatory origin. TCRdb stores this immuneACCESS table with in-frame sequences only. Part of the clones is absent; in the studies checked, under half of the shortfall reflects unresolved V genes, and no reason is known for the rest. V and J calls and clone size are given by that table; D and trimming were obtained from the DNA. The sample yields around 95,000 clones; 75% to 95% were counted once. 0.14% to 0.15% of the sample is in the top ten clones.

Taken from the germline V gene (reference sequence), the CDR1 and CDR2 loops are LNHDA and SQIVND. V is clipped by 3 bases and J by 1 base, and the sequence between their germline boundaries is 12 bases long. Inclusive of the bounding cysteine and phenylalanine, the CDR3 is 15 residues long. The entry retains the CDR3 DNA only, 45 bases that are in frame from base 1. The sequenced material came from CD4+ T cells sorted from blood. The chain is made from TRBV19 and TRBJ1-2, with TRBD1 perhaps the D gene, on 5 matching bases. The sequence was collected from a human donor in good health. The CDR3 reads CASSIGGEGNYGYTF. The DNA sequence is given as TGTGCCAGTAGTATCGGAGGGGAGGGTAACTATGGCTACACCTTC.